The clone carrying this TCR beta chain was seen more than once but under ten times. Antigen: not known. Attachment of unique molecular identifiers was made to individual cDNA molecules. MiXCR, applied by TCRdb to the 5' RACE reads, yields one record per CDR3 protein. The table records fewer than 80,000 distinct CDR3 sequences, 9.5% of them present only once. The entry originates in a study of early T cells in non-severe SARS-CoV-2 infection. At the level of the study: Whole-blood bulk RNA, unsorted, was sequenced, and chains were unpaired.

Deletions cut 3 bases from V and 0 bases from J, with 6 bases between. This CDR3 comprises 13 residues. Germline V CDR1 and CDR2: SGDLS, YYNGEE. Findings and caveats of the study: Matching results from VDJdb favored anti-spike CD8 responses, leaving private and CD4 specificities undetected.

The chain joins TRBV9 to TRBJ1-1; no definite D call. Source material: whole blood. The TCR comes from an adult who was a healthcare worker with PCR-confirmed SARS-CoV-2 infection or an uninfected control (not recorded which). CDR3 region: CASSALLNTEAFF. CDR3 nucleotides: TGTGCCAGCAGCGCCCTATTGAACACTGAAGCTTTCTTT.